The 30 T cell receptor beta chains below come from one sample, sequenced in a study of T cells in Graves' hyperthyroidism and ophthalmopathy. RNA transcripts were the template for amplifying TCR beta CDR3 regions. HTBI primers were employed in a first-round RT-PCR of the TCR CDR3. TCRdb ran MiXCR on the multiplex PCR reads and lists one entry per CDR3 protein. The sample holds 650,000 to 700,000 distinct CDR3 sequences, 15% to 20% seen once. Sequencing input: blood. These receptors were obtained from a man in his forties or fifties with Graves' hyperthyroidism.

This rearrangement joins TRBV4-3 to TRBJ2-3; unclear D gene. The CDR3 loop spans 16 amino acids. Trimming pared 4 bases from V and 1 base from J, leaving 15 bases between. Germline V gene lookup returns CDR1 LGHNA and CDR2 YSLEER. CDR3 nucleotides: TGCGCCAGCAGCCCTACTCAATCAGACCGCACAGATACGCAGTATTTT. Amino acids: CASSPTQSDRTDTQYF.

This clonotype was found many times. This chain's CDR3 is CASSYSWVNEQYF. CDR3 sequence (DNA): TGTGCCAGCAGTTACTCCTGGGTTAACGAGCAGTACTTC. The V call is TRBV6-5, the J call TRBJ2-7; D call uncertain. The CDR3 is made up of 13 amino acids. The V end lost 0 bases, the J end lost 5 bases, and 8 bases lay between the germline ends. Germline V gene data show CDR1 as MNHEY and CDR2 as SVGAGI.

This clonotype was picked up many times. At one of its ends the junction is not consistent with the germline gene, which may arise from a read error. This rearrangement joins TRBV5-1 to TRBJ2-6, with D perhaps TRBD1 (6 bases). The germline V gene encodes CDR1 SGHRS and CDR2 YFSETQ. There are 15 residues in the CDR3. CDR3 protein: CASSLRGSGANVLTF. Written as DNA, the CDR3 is TGTGCCAGCAGCCTGAGGGGGTCTGGGGCCAACGTCCTGACTTTC. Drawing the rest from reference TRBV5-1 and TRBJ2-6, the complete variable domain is KAGVTQTPRYLIKTRGQQVTLSCSPISGHRSVSWYQQTPGQGLQFLFEYFSETQRNKGNFPGRFSGRQFSNSRSEMNVSTLELGDSALYLCASSLRGSGANVLTFGAGSRLTVL.

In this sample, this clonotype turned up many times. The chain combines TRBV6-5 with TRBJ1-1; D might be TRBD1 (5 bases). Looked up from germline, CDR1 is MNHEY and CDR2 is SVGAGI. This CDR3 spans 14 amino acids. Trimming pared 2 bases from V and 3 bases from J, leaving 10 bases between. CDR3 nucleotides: TGTGCCAGCAGTTACGAGGGGTGGGACACTGAAGCTTTCTTT. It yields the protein CASSYEGWDTEAFF.

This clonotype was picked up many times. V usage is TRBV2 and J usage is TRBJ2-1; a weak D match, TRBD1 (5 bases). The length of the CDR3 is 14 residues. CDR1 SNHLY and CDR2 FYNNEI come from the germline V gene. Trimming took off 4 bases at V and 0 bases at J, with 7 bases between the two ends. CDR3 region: CASSGGYSYNEQFF. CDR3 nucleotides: TGTGCCAGCAGTGGGGGCTACTCCTACAATGAGCAGTTCTTC.

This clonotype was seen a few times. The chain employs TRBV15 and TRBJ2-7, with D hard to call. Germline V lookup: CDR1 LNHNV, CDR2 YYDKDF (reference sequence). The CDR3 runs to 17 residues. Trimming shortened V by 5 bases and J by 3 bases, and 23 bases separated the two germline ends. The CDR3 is CATSAGFSGDPIYEQYF. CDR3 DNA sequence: TGTGCCACCAGCGCCGGTTTTTCAGGCGACCCCATCTACGAGCAGTACTTC. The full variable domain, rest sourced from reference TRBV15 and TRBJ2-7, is DAMVIQNPRYQVTQFGKPVTLSCSQTLNHNVMYWYQQKSSQAPKLLFHYYDKDFNNEADTPDNFQSRRPNTSFCFLDIRSPGLGDTAMYLCATSAGFSGDPIYEQYFGPGTRLTVT.

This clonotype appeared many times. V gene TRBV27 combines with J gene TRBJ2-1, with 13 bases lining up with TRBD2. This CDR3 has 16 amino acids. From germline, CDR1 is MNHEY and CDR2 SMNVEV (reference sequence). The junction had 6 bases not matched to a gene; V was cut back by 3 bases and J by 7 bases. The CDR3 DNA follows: TGTGCCAGCAGTTTCCTAACTAGCGGGAGGGGGAATGAGCAGTTCTTC. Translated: CASSFLTSGRGNEQFF.

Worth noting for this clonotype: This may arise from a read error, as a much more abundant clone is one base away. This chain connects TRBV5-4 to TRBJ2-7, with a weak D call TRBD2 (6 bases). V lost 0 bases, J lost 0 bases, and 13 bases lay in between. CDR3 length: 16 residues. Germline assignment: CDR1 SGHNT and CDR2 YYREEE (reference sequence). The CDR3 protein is CASSLEFRTTSYEQYF. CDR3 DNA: TGTGCCAGCAGCTTGGAATTCCGGACTACCTCCTACGAGCAGTACTTC.

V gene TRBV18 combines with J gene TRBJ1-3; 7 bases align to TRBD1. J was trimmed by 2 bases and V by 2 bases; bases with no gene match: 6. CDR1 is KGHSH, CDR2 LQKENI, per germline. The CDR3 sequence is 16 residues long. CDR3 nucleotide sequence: TGTGCCAGCTCACCAGTCCCGCAGGGGGCTGGAAACACCATATATTTT. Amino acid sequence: CASSPVPQGAGNTIYF.

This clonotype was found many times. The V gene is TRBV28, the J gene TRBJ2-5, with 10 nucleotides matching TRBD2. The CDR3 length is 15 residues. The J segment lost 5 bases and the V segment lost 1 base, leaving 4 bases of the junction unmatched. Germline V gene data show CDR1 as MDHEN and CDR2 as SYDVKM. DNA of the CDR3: TGTGCCAGCAGTTTATCTCCTAGCGGGGGTGAGACCCAGTACTTC. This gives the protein CASSLSPSGGETQYF. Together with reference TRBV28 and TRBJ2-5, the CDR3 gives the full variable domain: DVKVTQSSRYLVKRTGEKVFLECVQDMDHENMFWYRQDPGLGLRLIYFSYDVKMKEKGDIPEGYSVSREKKERFSLILESASTNQTSMYLCASSLSPSGGETQYFGPGTRLLVL.

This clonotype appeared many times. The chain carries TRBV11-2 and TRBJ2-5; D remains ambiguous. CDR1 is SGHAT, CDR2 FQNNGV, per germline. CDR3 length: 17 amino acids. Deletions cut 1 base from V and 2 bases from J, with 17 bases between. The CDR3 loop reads CASSLGLGQRGQETQYF. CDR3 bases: TGTGCCAGCAGCTTAGGGCTCGGGCAGCGCGGACAAGAGACCCAGTACTTC. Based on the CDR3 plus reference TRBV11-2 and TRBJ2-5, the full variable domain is EAGVAQSPRYKIIEKRQSVAFWCNPISGHATLYWYQQILGQGPKLLIQFQNNGVVDDSQLPKDRFSAERLKGVDSTLKIQPAKLEDSAVYLCASSLGLGQRGQETQYFGPGTRLLVL.

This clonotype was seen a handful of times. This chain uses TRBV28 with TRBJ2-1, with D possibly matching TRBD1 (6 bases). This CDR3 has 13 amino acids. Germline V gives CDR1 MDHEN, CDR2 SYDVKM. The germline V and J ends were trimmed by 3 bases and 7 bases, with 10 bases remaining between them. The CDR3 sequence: CASSLLQGNEQFF. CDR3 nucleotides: TGTGCCAGCAGTTTGTTACAGGGAAATGAGCAGTTCTTC. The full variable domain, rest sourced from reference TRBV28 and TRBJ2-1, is DVKVTQSSRYLVKRTGEKVFLECVQDMDHENMFWYRQDPGLGLRLIYFSYDVKMKEKGDIPEGYSVSREKKERFSLILESASTNQTSMYLCASSLLQGNEQFFGPGTRLTVL.

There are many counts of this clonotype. The CDR3 region has the DNA TGTGCCAGCAGTTCCGGATCGAGTAGCACAGATACGCAGTATTTT. It translates to CASSSGSSSTDTQYF. V is TRBV28 and J is TRBJ2-3; unclear D gene. Trimming took off 4 bases at V and 0 bases at J, with 11 bases between the two ends. There are 15 residues in the CDR3. In germline, CDR1 is MDHEN, CDR2 SYDVKM.

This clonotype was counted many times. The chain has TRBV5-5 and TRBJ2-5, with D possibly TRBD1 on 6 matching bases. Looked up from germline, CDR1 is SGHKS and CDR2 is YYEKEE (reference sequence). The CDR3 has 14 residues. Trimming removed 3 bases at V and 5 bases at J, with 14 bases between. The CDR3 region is CASSSWTAGETQYF. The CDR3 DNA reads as TGTGCCAGCAGCTCGTGGACAGCCGGGGAGACCCAGTACTTC.

DNA of the CDR3: TGTGCCAGCAGCTTGGCCGAGGGGAGGACTGAAGCTTTCTTT. It translates to CASSLAEGRTEAFF. The rearrangement uses TRBV5-5 and TRBJ1-1; D may be TRBD1 (5 bases). Germline CDR1 and CDR2: SGHKS and YYEKEE (reference sequence). The CDR3 runs 14 residues. Trimming shortened V by 0 bases and J by 5 bases, and 11 bases separated the two germline ends.

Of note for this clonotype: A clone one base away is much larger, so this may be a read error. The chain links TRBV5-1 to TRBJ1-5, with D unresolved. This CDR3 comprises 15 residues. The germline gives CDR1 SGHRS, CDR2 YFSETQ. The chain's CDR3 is CASSLADPGNQPQQF. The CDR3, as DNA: TGCGCCAGCAGCTTGGCGGATCCGGGCAATCAGCCCCAGCAATTT.

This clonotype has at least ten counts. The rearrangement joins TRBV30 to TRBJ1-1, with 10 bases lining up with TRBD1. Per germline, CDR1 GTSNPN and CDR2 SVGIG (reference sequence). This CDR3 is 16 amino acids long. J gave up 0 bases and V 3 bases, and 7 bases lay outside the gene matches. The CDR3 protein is CAWRWGQGTMNTEAFF. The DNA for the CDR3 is TGTGCCTGGAGGTGGGGACAGGGGACAATGAACACTGAAGCTTTCTTT.

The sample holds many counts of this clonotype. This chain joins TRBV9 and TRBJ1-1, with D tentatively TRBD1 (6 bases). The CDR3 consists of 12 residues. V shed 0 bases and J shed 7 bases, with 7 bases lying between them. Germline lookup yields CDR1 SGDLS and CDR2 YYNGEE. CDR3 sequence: CASSVGGGEAFF. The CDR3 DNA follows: TGTGCCAGCAGCGTAGGAGGGGGTGAAGCTTTCTTT.

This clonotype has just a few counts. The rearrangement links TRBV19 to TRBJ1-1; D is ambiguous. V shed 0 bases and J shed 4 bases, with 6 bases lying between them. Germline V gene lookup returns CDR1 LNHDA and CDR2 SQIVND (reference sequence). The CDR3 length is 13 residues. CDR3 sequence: CASSIEASTEAFF. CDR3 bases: TGTGCCAGTAGTATAGAGGCGAGCACTGAAGCTTTCTTT.

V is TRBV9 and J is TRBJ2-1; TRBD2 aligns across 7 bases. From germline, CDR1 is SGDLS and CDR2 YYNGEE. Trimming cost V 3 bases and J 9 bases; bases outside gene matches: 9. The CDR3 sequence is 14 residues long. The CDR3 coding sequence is TGTGCCAGCAGCGCTGGGGGGGAGAGCGGTGAGCAGTTCTTC. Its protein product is CASSAGGESGEQFF.

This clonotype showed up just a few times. The CDR3: CASTKGQNNEKLFF. CDR3 nucleotides: TGTGCCAGCACTAAGGGACAGAATAATGAAAAACTGTTTTTT. The V call is TRBV2, the J call TRBJ1-4; 7 positions match TRBD1. From germline, CDR1 is SNHLY and CDR2 FYNNEI. V shed 7 bases and J 4 bases; nucleotides not matched to a gene: 6. This CDR3 comprises 14 residues.

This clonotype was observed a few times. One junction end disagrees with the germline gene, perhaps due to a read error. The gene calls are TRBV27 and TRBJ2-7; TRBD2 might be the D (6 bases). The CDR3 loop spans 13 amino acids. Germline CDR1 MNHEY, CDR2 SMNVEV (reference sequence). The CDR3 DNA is TGTGCCGGCAGTTTAAGCGGGTCCTACGAGCAGTACTTC. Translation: CAGSLSGSYEQYF.

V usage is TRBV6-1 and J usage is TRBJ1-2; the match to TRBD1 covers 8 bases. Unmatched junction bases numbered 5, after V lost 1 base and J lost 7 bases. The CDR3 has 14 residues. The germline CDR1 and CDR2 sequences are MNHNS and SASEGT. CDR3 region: CASSEGQGAFGYTF. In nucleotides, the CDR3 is TGTGCCAGCAGTGAAGGGCAGGGGGCATTTGGCTACACCTTC.

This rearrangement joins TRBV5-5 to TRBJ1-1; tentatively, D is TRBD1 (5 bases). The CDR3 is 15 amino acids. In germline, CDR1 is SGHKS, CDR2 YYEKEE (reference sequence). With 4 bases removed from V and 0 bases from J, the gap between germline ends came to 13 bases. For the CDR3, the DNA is TGTGCCAGCAGCCGGTTGTGGGGCATGAACACTGAAGCTTTCTTT. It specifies CASSRLWGMNTEAFF.

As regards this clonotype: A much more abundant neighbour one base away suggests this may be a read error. CDR3 DNA: TGTACCAGCAGCTTTTCCAGGGAGCACGAGCAGTACTTC. Translation gives CTSSFSREHEQYF. This chain links TRBV7-3 with TRBJ2-7; D may match TRBD1 or TRBD2 (5 bases each). There are 13 residues in the CDR3. Germline-derived CDR1 and CDR2 are SGHTA and FQGTGA.

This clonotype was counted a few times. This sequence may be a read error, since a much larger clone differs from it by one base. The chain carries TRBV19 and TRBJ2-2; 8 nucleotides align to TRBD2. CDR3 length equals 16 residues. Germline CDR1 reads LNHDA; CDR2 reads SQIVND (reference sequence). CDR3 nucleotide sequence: TGTGCCTGTAGTACCAAGAGCGGGAGGAACACCGGGGAGCTGTTTTTT. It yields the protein CACSTKSGRNTGELFF.

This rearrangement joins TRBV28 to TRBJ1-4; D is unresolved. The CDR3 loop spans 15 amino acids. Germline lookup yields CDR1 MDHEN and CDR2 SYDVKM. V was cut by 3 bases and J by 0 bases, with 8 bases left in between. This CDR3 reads CASSFSAATNEKLFF. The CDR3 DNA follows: TGTGCCAGCAGTTTTTCGGCGGCAACTAATGAAAAACTGTTTTTT.

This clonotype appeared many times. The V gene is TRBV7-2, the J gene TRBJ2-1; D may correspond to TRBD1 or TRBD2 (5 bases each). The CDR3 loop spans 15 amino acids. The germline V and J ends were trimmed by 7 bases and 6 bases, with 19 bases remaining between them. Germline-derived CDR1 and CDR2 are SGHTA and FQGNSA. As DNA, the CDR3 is TGTGCCAGCAACCTCGAAGGGACGCTCCGCAATGAGCAGTTCTTC. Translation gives CASNLEGTLRNEQFF.

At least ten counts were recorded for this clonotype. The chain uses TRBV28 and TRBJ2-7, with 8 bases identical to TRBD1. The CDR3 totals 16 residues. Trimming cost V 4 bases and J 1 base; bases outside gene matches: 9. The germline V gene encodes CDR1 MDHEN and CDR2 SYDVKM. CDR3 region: CASSSSGDRLSYEQYF. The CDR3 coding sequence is TGTGCCAGCAGTTCTAGTGGGGACAGGCTGTCCTACGAGCAGTACTTC.

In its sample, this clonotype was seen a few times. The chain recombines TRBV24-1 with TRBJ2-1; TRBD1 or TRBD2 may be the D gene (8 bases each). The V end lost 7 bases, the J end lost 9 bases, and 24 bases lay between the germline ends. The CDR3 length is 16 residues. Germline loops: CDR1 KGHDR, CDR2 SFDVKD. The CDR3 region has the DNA TGTGCCACCAGCCAGACAGGGGAAGCGGGAGTGGTTGAGCAGTTCTTC. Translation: CATSQTGEAGVVEQFF.